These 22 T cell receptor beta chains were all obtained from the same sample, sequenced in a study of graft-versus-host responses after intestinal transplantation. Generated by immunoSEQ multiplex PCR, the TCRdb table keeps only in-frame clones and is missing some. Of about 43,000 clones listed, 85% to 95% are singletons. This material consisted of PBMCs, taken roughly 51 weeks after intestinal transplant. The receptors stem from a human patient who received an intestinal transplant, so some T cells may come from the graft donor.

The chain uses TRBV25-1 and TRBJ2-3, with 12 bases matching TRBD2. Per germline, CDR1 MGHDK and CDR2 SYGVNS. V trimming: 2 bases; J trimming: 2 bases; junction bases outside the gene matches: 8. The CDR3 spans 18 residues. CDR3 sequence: CASSEDRLAGAPTDTQYF. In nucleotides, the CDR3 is TGTGCCAGCAGTGAAGACAGACTAGCGGGAGCCCCCACAGATACGCAGTATTTT.

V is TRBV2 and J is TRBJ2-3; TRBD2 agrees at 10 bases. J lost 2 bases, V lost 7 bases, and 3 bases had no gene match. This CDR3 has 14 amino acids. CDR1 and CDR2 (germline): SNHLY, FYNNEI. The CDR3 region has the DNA TGTGCCAGCACGGGACTAGCGCCCACAGATACGCAGTATTTT. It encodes CASTGLAPTDTQYF.

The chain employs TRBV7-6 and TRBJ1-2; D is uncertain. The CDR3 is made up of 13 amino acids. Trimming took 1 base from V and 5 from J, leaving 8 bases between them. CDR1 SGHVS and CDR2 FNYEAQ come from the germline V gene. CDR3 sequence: CASSLDGDYGYTF. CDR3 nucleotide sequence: TGTGCCAGCAGCTTAGATGGAGATTATGGCTACACCTTC.

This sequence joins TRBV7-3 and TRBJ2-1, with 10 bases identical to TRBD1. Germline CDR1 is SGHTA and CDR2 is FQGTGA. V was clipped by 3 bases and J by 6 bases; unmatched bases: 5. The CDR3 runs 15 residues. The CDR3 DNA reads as TGTGCCAGCAGCTTCACCGGGACAGGGGTCAATGAGCAGTTCTTC. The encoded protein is CASSFTGTGVNEQFF. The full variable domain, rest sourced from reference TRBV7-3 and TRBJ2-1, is GAGVSQTPSNKVTEKGKYVELRCDPISGHTALYWYRQSLGQGPEFLIYFQGTGAADDSGLPNDRFFAVRPEGSVSTLKIQRTERGDSAVYLCASSFTGTGVNEQFFGPGTRLTVL.

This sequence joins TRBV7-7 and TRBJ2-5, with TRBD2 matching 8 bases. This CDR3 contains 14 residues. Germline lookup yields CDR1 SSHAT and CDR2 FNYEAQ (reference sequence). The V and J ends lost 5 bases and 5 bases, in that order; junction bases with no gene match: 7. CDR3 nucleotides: TGTGCCAGCAGCATAACTAGCGGAGGGGAGACCCAGTACTTC. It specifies CASSITSGGETQYF. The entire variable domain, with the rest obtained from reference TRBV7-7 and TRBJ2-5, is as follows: GAGVSQSPRYKVTKRGQDVTLRCDPISSHATLYWYQQALGQGPEFLTYFNYEAQPDKSGLPSDRFSAERPEGSISTLTIQRTEQRDSAMYRCASSITSGGETQYFGPGTRLLVL.

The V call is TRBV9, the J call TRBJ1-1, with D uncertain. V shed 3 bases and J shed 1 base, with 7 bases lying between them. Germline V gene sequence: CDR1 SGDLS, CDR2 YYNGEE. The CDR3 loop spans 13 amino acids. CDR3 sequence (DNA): TGTGCCAGCAGCGAGCATCCGAACACTGAAGCTTTCTTT. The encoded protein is CASSEHPNTEAFF.

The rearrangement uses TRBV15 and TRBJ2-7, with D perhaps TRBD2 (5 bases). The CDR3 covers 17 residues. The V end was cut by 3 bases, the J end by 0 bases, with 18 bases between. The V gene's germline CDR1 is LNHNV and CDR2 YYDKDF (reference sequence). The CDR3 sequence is CATSRGPSGDGSYEQYF. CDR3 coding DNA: TGTGCCACCAGCAGGGGCCCAAGCGGCGACGGCTCCTACGAGCAGTACTTC.

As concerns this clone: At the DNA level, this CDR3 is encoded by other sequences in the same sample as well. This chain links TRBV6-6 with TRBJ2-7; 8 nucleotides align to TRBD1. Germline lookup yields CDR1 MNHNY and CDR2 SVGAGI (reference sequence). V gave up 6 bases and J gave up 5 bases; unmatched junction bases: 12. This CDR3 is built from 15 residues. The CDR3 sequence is CASSYGDRGLNEQYF. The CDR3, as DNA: TGTGCCAGCAGCTACGGAGACAGGGGCTTGAACGAGCAGTACTTC.

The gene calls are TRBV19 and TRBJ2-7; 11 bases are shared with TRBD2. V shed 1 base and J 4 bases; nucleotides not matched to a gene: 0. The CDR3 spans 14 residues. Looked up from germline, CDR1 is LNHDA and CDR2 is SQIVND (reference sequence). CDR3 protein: CASSIVAGGYEQYF. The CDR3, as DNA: TGTGCCAGTAGTATAGTAGCGGGAGGGTACGAGCAGTACTTC.

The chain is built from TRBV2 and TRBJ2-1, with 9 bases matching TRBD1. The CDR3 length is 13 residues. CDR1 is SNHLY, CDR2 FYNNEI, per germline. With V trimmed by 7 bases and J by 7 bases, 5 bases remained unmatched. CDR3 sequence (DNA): TGTGCCAGCATACAGGGGGCGGGAAATGAGCAGTTCTTC. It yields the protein CASIQGAGNEQFF. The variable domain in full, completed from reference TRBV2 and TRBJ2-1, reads EPEVTQTPSHQVTQMGQEVILRCVPISNHLYFYWYRQILGQKVEFLVSFYNNEISEKSEIFDDQFSVERPDGSNFTLKIRSTKLEDSAMYFCASIQGAGNEQFFGPGTRLTVL.

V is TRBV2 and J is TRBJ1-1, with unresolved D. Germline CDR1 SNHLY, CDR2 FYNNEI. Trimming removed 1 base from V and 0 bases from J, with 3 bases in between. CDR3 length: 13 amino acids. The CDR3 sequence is CASSEEVNTEAFF. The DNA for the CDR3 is TGTGCCAGCAGTGAAGAGGTGAACACTGAAGCTTTCTTT.

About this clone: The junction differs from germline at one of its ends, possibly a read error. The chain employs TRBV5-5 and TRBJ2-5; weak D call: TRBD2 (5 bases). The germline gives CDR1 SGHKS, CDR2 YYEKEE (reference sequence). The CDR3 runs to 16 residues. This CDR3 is CASSLKIVGSQEAQYF. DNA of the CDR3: TGTGCCAGCAGCCTGAAGATCGTAGGGAGCCAAGAGGCCCAGTACTTC.

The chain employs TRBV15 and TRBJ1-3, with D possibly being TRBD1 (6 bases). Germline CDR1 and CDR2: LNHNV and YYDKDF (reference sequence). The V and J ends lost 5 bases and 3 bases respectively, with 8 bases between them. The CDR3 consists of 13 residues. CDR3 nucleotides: TGTGCCACCAGCGGGGGGCATGGAAACACCATATATTTT. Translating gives CATSGGHGNTIYF.

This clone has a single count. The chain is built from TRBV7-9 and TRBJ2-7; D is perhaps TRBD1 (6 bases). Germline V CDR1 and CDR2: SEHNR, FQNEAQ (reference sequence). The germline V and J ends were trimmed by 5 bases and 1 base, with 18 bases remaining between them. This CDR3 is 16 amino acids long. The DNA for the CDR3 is TGTGCCAGCAGCCCTTCGGGCCAAACAGGGTCCTACGAGCAGTACTTC. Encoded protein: CASSPSGQTGSYEQYF. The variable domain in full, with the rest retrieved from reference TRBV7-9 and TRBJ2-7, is DTGVSQNPRHKITKRGQNVTFRCDPISEHNRLYWYRQTLGQGPEFLTYFQNEAQLEKSRLLSDRFSAERPKGSFSTLEIQRTEQGDSAMYLCASSPSGQTGSYEQYFGPGTRLTVT.

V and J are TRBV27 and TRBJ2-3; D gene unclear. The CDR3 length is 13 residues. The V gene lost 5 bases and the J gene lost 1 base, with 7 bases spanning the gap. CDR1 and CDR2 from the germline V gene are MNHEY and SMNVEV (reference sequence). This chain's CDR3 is CASSPMGTDTQYF. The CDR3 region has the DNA TGTGCCAGCAGTCCCATGGGCACAGATACGCAGTATTTT.

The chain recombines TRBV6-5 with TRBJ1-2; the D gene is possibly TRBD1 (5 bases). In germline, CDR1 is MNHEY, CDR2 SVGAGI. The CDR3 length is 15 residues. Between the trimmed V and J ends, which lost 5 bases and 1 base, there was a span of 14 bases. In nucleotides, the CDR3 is TGTGCCAGCAGTCCCATGCCGGGACTTAACTATGGCTACACCTTC. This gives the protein CASSPMPGLNYGYTF.

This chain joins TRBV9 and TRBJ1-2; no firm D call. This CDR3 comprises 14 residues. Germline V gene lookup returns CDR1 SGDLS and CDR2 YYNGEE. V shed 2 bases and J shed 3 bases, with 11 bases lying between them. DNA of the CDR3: TGTGCCAGCAGCGTTGAGGGCCGGGACTATGGCTACACCTTC. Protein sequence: CASSVEGRDYGYTF.

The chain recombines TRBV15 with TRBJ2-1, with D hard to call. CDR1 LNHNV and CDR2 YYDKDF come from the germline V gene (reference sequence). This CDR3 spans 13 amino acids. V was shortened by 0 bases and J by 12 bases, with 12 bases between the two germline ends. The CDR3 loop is CATSRDREYAQFF. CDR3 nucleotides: TGTGCCACCAGCAGAGATCGCGAGTATGCGCAGTTCTTC.

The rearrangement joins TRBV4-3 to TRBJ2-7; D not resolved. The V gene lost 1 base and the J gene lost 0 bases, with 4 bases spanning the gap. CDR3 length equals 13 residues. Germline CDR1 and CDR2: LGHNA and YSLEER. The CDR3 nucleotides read TGCGCCAGCAGCCAAGGGAGCTCCTACGAGCAGTACTTC. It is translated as CASSQGSSYEQYF.

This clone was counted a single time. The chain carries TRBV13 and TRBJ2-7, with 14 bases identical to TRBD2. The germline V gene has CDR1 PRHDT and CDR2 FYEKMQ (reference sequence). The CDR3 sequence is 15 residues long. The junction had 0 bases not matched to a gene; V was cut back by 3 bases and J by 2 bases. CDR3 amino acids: CASSLGLAGAYEQYF. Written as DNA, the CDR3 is TGTGCCAGCAGCTTGGGACTAGCGGGAGCCTACGAGCAGTACTTC.

CDR3 in amino acids: CASSPIRQGAQETQYF. CDR3 coding DNA: TGTGCCAGCTCACCAATTAGGCAGGGGGCCCAAGAGACCCAGTACTTC. The gene calls are TRBV18 and TRBJ2-5, with TRBD1 matching over 8 bases. This CDR3 has 16 residues. The V segment lost 2 bases and the J segment 1 base; nucleotides outside the gene matches: 6. CDR1 and CDR2 (germline): KGHSH, LQKENI.

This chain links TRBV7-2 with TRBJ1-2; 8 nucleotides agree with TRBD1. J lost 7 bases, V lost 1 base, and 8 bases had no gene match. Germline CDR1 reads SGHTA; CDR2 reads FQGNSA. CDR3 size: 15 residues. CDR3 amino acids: CASSLGDRRSGGYTF. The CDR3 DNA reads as TGTGCCAGCAGCTTAGGGGACAGGCGGTCTGGTGGCTACACCTTC.